This T cell receptor beta chain was identified in a study of control samples from healthy donors and cancer patients. The V end was cut by 0 bases, the J end by 0 bases, with 10 bases between. Germline V gene lookup returns CDR1 SGHNT and CDR2 YYREEE (reference sequence). CDR3 length: 16 amino acids. The assay was immunoSEQ multiplex PCR, and TCRdb's table has in-frame clones only and misses some. The sample carries 350,000 to 450,000 clones, about 93% recorded once. Specimen: PBMCs. This receptor was obtained from a man aged 35-49 years with head and neck cancer. This rearrangement joins TRBV5-4 to TRBJ2-1; tentative D call: TRBD2 (7 bases). The CDR3, as DNA: TGTGCCAGCAGCTTGGGTAGGGGGGGCTCCTACAATGAGCAGTTCTTC. Translating it yields CASSLGRGGSYNEQFF.